The clone carrying this T cell receptor (beta chain) showed up just a few times. The data derive from a study of control samples from healthy donors and cancer patients. Data came from immunoSEQ multiplex PCR; TCRdb stores just in-frame clones and leaves some out. Of almost 90,000 clones in the sample, about 89% are singletons; the top ten hold around a fifth. The germline gives CDR1 SGHRS, CDR2 YFSETQ. CDR3 length equals 13 residues. V lost 0 bases, J lost 2 bases, and 6 bases lay in between. Sequenced input: blood. The receptor was isolated from a man aged 25 to 45 in good health. The chain employs TRBV5-1 and TRBJ2-7; tentative D call: TRBD2 (5 bases). CDR3 DNA: TGCGCCAGCAGCTTGGAGCGGACCTACGAGCAGTACTTC. Translation gives CASSLERTYEQYF.